This record covers a single T cell receptor (beta chain). Antigen: not known. This sample was taken from a study of blood T cells in healthy people across ages. Study details: Template switching retrieved approximately one barcoded beta molecule for each two T cells.

Study-wide findings and caveats: TCR beta diversity correlated strongly with naive T cell percentage. Per million T cells, the diversity of TCR beta decreased roughly linearly as age advanced. Higher diversity, along with more naive CD4+ cells, distinguished long-lived donors from aged donors.

For the second PCR, which ran for about 6 to 12 cycles, a sample-barcoded 5' primer and a J-beta primer mix were used. One entry per CDR3 protein, called by TCRdb with MiXCR from the 5' RACE reads. The table has a few hundred thousand distinct CDR3 sequences, roughly 27% seen once; the top ten hold roughly 28%. This sequence was found in a woman aged 70-85 years in good health. Sample: blood.

The CDR3 region is CSANKDRVGGELFF. The CDR3 DNA is TGCAGTGCCAACAAAGACAGGGTGGGCGGGGAGCTGTTTTTT. The V call is TRBV20-1, the J call TRBJ2-2; TRBD1 matches 7 bases. Per the germline V gene, CDR1 is DFQATT and CDR2 is SNEGSKA (reference sequence). This CDR3 has 14 residues. The trim removed 6 bases at V and 7 bases at J, leaving 11 bases unmatched.